This T cell receptor beta chain was documented in a study of beta chain features in type 1 diabetes. Study-wide background: Age and gender were similar between patients and healthy donors, as were cell yields. Findings of the study overall: TCRB CDR3 length was moderately but significantly reduced in all four CD4+ subsets of Type 1 diabetes patients. Short templates might get an advantage during PCR, and this would be equal in patients and controls.

Trimming removed 8 bases at V and 0 bases at J, with 8 bases between. This CDR3 is built from 13 residues. Looked up from germline, CDR1 is ENHRY and CDR2 is SYGVKD. Investigators reverse transcribed all isolated RNA, so they sequenced expressed TCRB transcripts. Read counts averaged approximately 3.6 million for samples of naive, central memory and regulatory T cells. Clones were sequenced by immunoSEQ multiplex PCR, and TCRdb holds only the in-frame ones, with some missing. The repertoire consists of 300,000 to 400,000 clones, with 7% to 9% occurring once and the leading ten covering approximately 0.44%. This clone was detected ten times or more. Its antigen remains unidentified. In the same sample, other DNA sequences code for this CDR3.

Material for sequencing was central memory CD4+ T cells from blood. The source is a woman under 30 in good health. The rearrangement uses TRBV10-3 and TRBJ1-3; no firm D call. The CDR3 loop is CAIRESSGNTIYF. In nucleotides, the CDR3 is TGTGCCATCCGGGAAAGCTCTGGAAACACCATATATTTT.